These 27 T cell receptor beta chains were all obtained from the same sample, sequenced in a study of cytomegalovirus exposure and HLA in healthy donors. In the PCR, 60 Vbeta and 13 Jbeta primers were used. This table comes from immunoSEQ multiplex PCR, and its TCRdb copy is limited to in-frame clones, with some not included. In the table there are 85,000 to 90,000 clones, 85% of which are singletons. The sequenced sample consisted of PBMCs. These receptors all come from a man in his forties in good health and CMV-seropositive.

This chain connects TRBV7-2 to TRBJ2-1; 11 bases line up with TRBD2. Germline trimming cut 4 bases from V and 5 bases from J; bases unmatched to any gene: 4. This CDR3 comprises 15 residues. The germline gives CDR1 SGHTA, CDR2 FQGNSA. The CDR3 loop reads CASSSTSGANNEQFF. Here the CDR3 DNA reads TGTGCCAGCAGCTCGACTAGCGGGGCTAACAATGAGCAGTTCTTC.

The chain uses TRBV7-9 and TRBJ2-3, with a weak D call TRBD1 (5 bases). Trimming pared 1 base from V and 2 bases from J, leaving 10 bases between. The CDR3 spans 15 residues. Germline CDR1 reads SEHNR; CDR2 reads FQNEAQ (reference sequence). CDR3 sequence: CASSLGEGATDTQYF. Written as DNA, the CDR3 is TGTGCCAGCAGCTTAGGGGAAGGGGCCACAGATACGCAGTATTTT. Filled out from reference TRBV7-9 and TRBJ2-3, the complete variable domain reads DTGVSQNPRHKITKRGQNVTFRCDPISEHNRLYWYRQTLGQGPEFLTYFQNEAQLEKSRLLSDRFSAERPKGSFSTLEIQRTEQGDSAMYLCASSLGEGATDTQYFGPGTRLTVL.

This chain connects TRBV9 to TRBJ1-5, with D perhaps matching TRBD1 (5 bases). V was trimmed by 0 bases and J by 1 base, leaving 5 bases between them. Per germline, CDR1 SGDLS and CDR2 YYNGEE. The CDR3 totals 14 residues. The CDR3, as DNA: TGTGCCAGCAGCGTAGCAGGGAGCAATCAGCCCCAGCATTTT. Translating it yields CASSVAGSNQPQHF.

The chain uses TRBV6-5 and TRBJ1-1, with D perhaps TRBD1 (6 bases). The length of the CDR3 is 15 residues. V gave up 8 bases and J gave up 1 base, with 17 bases separating them. Germline V gene sequence: CDR1 MNHEY, CDR2 SVGAGI. CDR3 amino acids: CASRSQGKRNTEAFF. The CDR3 DNA is TGTGCCAGCCGAAGCCAGGGGAAGAGGAACACTGAAGCTTTCTTT.

J is TRBJ2-1 and V is TRBV28; no definite D call. V was pared by 7 bases and J by 3 bases, with 25 bases between. The CDR3 runs to 18 residues. Per germline, CDR1 MDHEN and CDR2 SYDVKM. This CDR3 reads CASTGGLSDASFYNEQFF. The DNA of the CDR3 is TGTGCCAGCACCGGCGGCCTTTCCGACGCGAGCTTCTACAATGAGCAGTTCTTC.

The chain has TRBV19 and TRBJ1-5; TRBD1 matches at 7 bases. Trimming at V came to 10 bases and at J to 1 base, leaving 10 bases not matched to a gene. CDR1 LNHDA and CDR2 SQIVND come from the germline V gene (reference sequence). This CDR3 has 15 residues. The DNA of the CDR3 is TGTGCCACTCGAGCAGACAGGGCCAGCAATCAGCCCCAGCATTTT. Amino acid sequence: CATRADRASNQPQHF.

This rearrangement joins TRBV28 to TRBJ2-3; D possibly corresponds to TRBD2 (5 bases). V was trimmed by 7 bases and J by 5 bases, leaving 25 bases between them. Germline loops: CDR1 MDHEN, CDR2 SYDVKM. This CDR3 is built from 17 residues. CDR3 residues: CASIRVAPLAMVDTQYF. The CDR3 DNA follows: TGTGCCAGCATTAGGGTAGCGCCGCTGGCTATGGTAGATACGCAGTATTTT.

CDR3 bases: TGTGCCAGCAGCGCCAGGGAGGCTAGCTGGGATGGCTACACCTTC. This translates into CASSAREASWDGYTF. The chain is built from TRBV27 and TRBJ1-2, with D possibly matching TRBD1 (5 bases). CDR1 is MNHEY and CDR2 is SMNVEV in the germline V gene (reference sequence). The CDR3 has 15 amino acids. Deletions cut 6 bases from V and 6 bases from J, with 20 bases between.

The V call is TRBV7-8, the J call TRBJ2-3; D call uncertain. The ends were cut back, 3 bases at V and 0 bases at J, with 7 bases in the middle. Germline values: CDR1 SGHVS, CDR2 FQNEAQ. The CDR3 length is 14 residues. This CDR3 reads CASSLTSSTDTQYF. CDR3 coding DNA: TGTGCCAGCAGCTTGACATCTAGCACAGATACGCAGTATTTT.

The rearrangement joins TRBV19 to TRBJ1-1; possibly TRBD1 for D (5 bases). The CDR3 totals 14 residues. Trimming left V 6 bases short and J 6 bases short, with 17 bases between. Germline CDR1 is LNHDA and CDR2 is SQIVND (reference sequence). The CDR3 DNA is TGTGCCAGTAGGGCGGGGGGGAATGGGGCTGAAGCTTTCTTT. This gives the protein CASRAGGNGAEAFF.

The genes are TRBV2 and TRBJ1-2, with 7 positions matching TRBD1. The germline gives CDR1 SNHLY, CDR2 FYNNEI. This CDR3 is built from 14 residues. J lost 4 bases, V lost 6 bases, and 8 bases had no gene match. Written as DNA, the CDR3 is TGTGCCAGCAGACCACGAGGGGGCCGCTATGGCTACACCTTC. It codes for CASRPRGGRYGYTF.

This chain connects TRBV27 to TRBJ2-1; D is possibly TRBD2 (6 bases). The V end was cut by 6 bases, the J end by 9 bases, with 21 bases between. Germline lookup yields CDR1 MNHEY and CDR2 SMNVEV (reference sequence). The CDR3 spans 15 residues. The DNA for the CDR3 is TGTGCCAGCAGACCCTACGCGGGGATCCAGGGTGAGCAGTTCTTC. Translated, it gives CASRPYAGIQGEQFF.

On this clone itself: At one end, the junction sequence differs from germline, possibly due to a read error. V is TRBV7-9 and J is TRBJ1-1; TRBD1 matches at 8 bases. CDR1 SEHNR and CDR2 FQNEAQ come from the germline V gene (reference sequence). The CDR3 contains 15 residues. In DNA form, the CDR3 reads TGTTCCAGCAGCCCCGACAGGGGAGAGGACACTGAAGCTTTCTTT. Translated: CSSSPDRGEDTEAFF.

With respect to this clone: Distinct nucleotide sequences in the sample also encode this CDR3. The rearrangement links TRBV5-1 to TRBJ2-7; TRBD1 agrees at 9 bases. The CDR3 is made up of 14 amino acids. The trim removed 0 bases at V and 3 bases at J, leaving 1 base unmatched. CDR1 and CDR2 (germline): SGHRS, YFSETQ. The CDR3 here is CASSLEGQGYEQYF. The CDR3 nucleotides are TGCGCCAGCAGCTTGGAGGGACAGGGCTACGAGCAGTACTTC.

The sample holds a few counts of this clone. An end of the junction differs from the germline gene, which may be a read error. The rearrangement joins TRBV6-1 to TRBJ2-5, with 9 bases matching TRBD2. In germline, CDR1 is MNHNS, CDR2 SASEGT. The CDR3 has 16 amino acids. CDR3 loop: CAISEPRAGGKETQYF. CDR3 coding DNA: TGTGCCATCAGTGAGCCCAGAGCGGGGGGCAAAGAGACCCAGTACTTC.

This clone was observed once. The chain is built from TRBV2 and TRBJ2-7; TRBD2 is a possible D gene (5 bases). The CDR3 is 16 residues long. Germline V gene lookup returns CDR1 SNHLY and CDR2 FYNNEI. Trimming removed 4 bases from V and 1 base from J, with 17 bases in between. CDR3 in amino acids: CASSAPPRRKSYEQYF. The CDR3 coding sequence is TGTGCCAGCAGTGCCCCCCCGCGGAGGAAATCCTACGAGCAGTACTTC.

This clone has a handful of counts. V gene TRBV11-3 combines with J gene TRBJ2-1; tentative D call: TRBD1 (6 bases). The CDR3 covers 17 residues. The V gene's germline CDR1 is SGHNT and CDR2 YENEEA. V lost 4 bases, J lost 4 bases, and 20 bases lay in between. For the CDR3, the DNA is TGTGCCAGCAGCTCCACAGGGACGTGGGGGTGGTACAATGAGCAGTTCTTC. The encoded protein is CASSSTGTWGWYNEQFF.

The chain is built from TRBV19 and TRBJ1-3, with 9 bases identical to TRBD1. V lost 1 base, J lost 1 base, and 8 bases stayed unmatched. The CDR3 is 18 residues long. Germline V gene sequence: CDR1 LNHDA, CDR2 SQIVND (reference sequence). In DNA form, the CDR3 reads TGTGCCAGTAGTATAGGGGACAGGGTCGGAGATTCTGGAAACACCATATATTTT. This gives the protein CASSIGDRVGDSGNTIYF. Based on the CDR3 plus reference TRBV19 and TRBJ1-3, the full variable domain is DGGITQSPKYLFRKEGQNVTLSCEQNLNHDAMYWYRQDPGQGLRLIYYSQIVNDFQKGDIAEGYSVSREKKESFPLTVTSAQKNPTAFYLCASSIGDRVGDSGNTIYFGEGSWLTVV.

Written as DNA, the CDR3 is TGTGCCAGCAGCTTGGCCGGGACATCCGGCGGGGATACGCAGTATTTT. Amino acids: CASSLAGTSGGDTQYF. This chain joins TRBV5-4 and TRBJ2-3; weak D call: TRBD1 (6 bases). Germline lookup yields CDR1 SGHNT and CDR2 YYREEE (reference sequence). The V gene lost 0 bases and the J gene lost 6 bases, with 17 bases spanning the gap. This CDR3 is built from 16 residues.

This clone was seen only once. The rearrangement uses TRBV2 and TRBJ2-2, with 8 bases lining up with TRBD1. The CDR3 sequence is 15 residues long. J gave up 0 bases and V 7 bases, and 4 bases lay outside the gene matches. In germline, CDR1 is SNHLY, CDR2 FYNNEI. The CDR3 DNA is TGTGCCAGCAAGGGACAGGACACGAACACCGGGGAGCTGTTTTTT. Translation: CASKGQDTNTGELFF.

The chain employs TRBV28 and TRBJ1-2; no clear D. Germline assignment: CDR1 MDHEN and CDR2 SYDVKM. CDR3 length equals 15 residues. V lost 8 bases to trimming and J lost 0 bases, with 16 bases between them. CDR3 sequence (DNA): TGTGCCAGCGAGGGTCTTCCTGAAGCTAACTATGGCTACACCTTC. It specifies CASEGLPEANYGYTF.

The J gene is TRBJ2-7, the V gene TRBV14; TRBD2 is a possible D gene (5 bases). There are 16 residues in the CDR3. Trimming left V 0 bases short and J 5 bases short, with 17 bases between. Germline V gene data show CDR1 as SGHDN and CDR2 as FVKESK. CDR3 DNA: TGTGCCAGCAGCCAAGATGGCTGGACGGGGAACAACGAGCAGTACTTC. It codes for CASSQDGWTGNNEQYF.

The V gene is TRBV18, the J gene TRBJ2-3; possibly TRBD2 for D (6 bases). This CDR3 has 14 amino acids. The germline gives CDR1 KGHSH, CDR2 LQKENI. V lost 3 bases and J lost 2, with 9 bases in between. The CDR3 sequence: CASSPGLPTDTQYF. Here the CDR3 DNA reads TGTGCCAGCTCACCGGGACTCCCCACAGATACGCAGTATTTT.

This chain connects TRBV25-1 to TRBJ1-5; a possible D gene is TRBD1 (5 bases). This CDR3 has 14 residues. Germline assignment: CDR1 MGHDK and CDR2 SYGVNS. V shed 6 bases and J shed 4 bases, with 13 bases lying between them. The CDR3 region is CASSALGLNQPQHF. The CDR3 DNA follows: TGTGCCAGCAGCGCTTTGGGGCTTAATCAGCCCCAGCATTTT.

The chain couples TRBV19 to TRBJ1-5, with D tentatively TRBD1 (5 bases). The V end lost 2 bases, the J end lost 4 bases, and 15 bases lay between the germline ends. The CDR3 spans 16 residues. Germline-derived CDR1 and CDR2 are LNHDA and SQIVND (reference sequence). CDR3 sequence reads: CASSIPLGRGNQPQHF. DNA for the CDR3: TGTGCCAGTAGTATACCCCTGGGTAGGGGAAATCAGCCCCAGCATTTT.

This rearrangement joins TRBV6-1 to TRBJ1-3, with unresolved D. The germline V and J ends were trimmed by 3 bases and 0 bases, with 9 bases remaining between them. The CDR3 is made up of 15 amino acids. Germline CDR1 MNHNS, CDR2 SASEGT. CDR3 in DNA: TGTGCCAGCAGTGACAGGATTTACTCTGGAAACACCATATATTTT. Translated, it gives CASSDRIYSGNTIYF.

The chain has TRBV4-1 and TRBJ2-1; possibly TRBD1 for D (5 bases). CDR3 length: 16 residues. Germline V gene sequence: CDR1 MGHRA, CDR2 YSYEKL. Trimming stripped 0 bases from V and 2 bases from J, with 11 bases between. Here the CDR3 DNA reads TGCGCCAGCAGCCAAGATGCGGCAGGGACCTACAATGAGCAGTTCTTC. Its translation is CASSQDAAGTYNEQFF.